Listed below are T cell receptor beta chains from one sample, sequenced in a study of shared clonotypes between healthy human individuals. Produced via immunoSEQ multiplex PCR; TCRdb's table is partial and in-frame only. The sample contains 1.5 million to 1.9 million clones, 95% to 99% of which appear only once. The sequenced sample was naive CD4+ T cells sorted from blood. The receptors originated from a man aged 25-45 years in good health. Each CDR3 is given with its conserved first and last residue. The D gene is left open where the match is weak. The listing skips clone size in some rows; elsewhere it reads once, few, many or a size class.

d_call,cdr3_length,v_call,j_call,clone_size,cdr3_aa,cdr3_nt
-,16,TRBV18,TRBJ1-3,-,CASSPPSGVTGNTIYF,TGTGCCAGCTCACCACCCTCTGGAGTGACTGGAAACACCATATATTTT
TRBD2,16,TRBV15,TRBJ2-3,-,CATSRASGTSSGAQYF,TGTGCCACCAGCAGAGCCTCCGGGACTAGTTCAGGGGCGCAGTATTTT
-,14,TRBV6-5,TRBJ2-1,once,CASSAGQFYNEQFF,TGTGCCAGCAGTGCAGGGCAATTCTACAATGAGCAGTTCTTC
-,12,TRBV2,TRBJ1-4,-,CASRRGGEKLFF,TGTGCCAGCCGCAGGGGTGGAGAAAAACTGTTTTTT
-,14,TRBV7-2,TRBJ2-2,-,CASSFTSGTGELFF,TGTGCCAGCAGCTTCACGTCGGGGACCGGGGAGCTGTTTTTT
-,12,TRBV2,TRBJ2-7,once,CASKAGGNEQYF,TGTGCCAGCAAGGCAGGGGGGAACGAGCAGTACTTC
TRBD2,15,TRBV5-1,TRBJ2-1,-,CASSLVGGRDNEQFF,TGCGCCAGCAGCTTGGTTGGCGGGAGGGACAATGAGCAGTTCTTC
-,14,TRBV28,TRBJ2-5,-,CASSLGRLQETQYF,TGTGCCAGCAGCCTTGGACGTTTACAAGAGACCCAGTACTTC
TRBD1,18,TRBV18,TRBJ2-1,-,CASSPLRDTGGSYNEQFF,TGTGCCAGCTCACCACTCAGAGACACAGGGGGGTCCTACAATGAGCAGTTCTTC
TRBD2,15,TRBV6-5,TRBJ2-7,-,CASSIGLADSYEQYF,TGTGCCAGCAGTATCGGACTAGCGGATTCCTACGAGCAGTACTTC
TRBD1,19,TRBV7-9,TRBJ2-6,once,CASSLRLGQVGRGANVLTF,TGTGCCAGCAGCTTAAGGTTGGGACAGGTTGGAAGGGGGGCCAACGTCCTGACTTTC
-,13,TRBV10-3,TRBJ1-1,-,CAISEVLGYGAFF,TGTGCCATCAGTGAGGTCCTGGGGTACGGAGCTTTCTTT
-,16,TRBV9,TRBJ2-5,-,CASSVAPAGSEETQYF,TGTGCCAGCAGCGTAGCACCAGCGGGTTCTGAAGAGACCCAGTACTTC
-,10,TRBV2,TRBJ2-7,once,CASSESEQYF,TGTGCCAGCAGTGAGAGCGAGCAGTACTTC
-,13,TRBV10-2,TRBJ2-7,-,CANRTDGDYEQYF,TGCGCCAACCGGACGGATGGGGACTACGAGCAGTACTTC
TRBD1,16,TRBV6-1,TRBJ2-4,-,CASSENRGLAKNIQYF,TGTGCCAGCAGTGAAAACAGGGGCCTAGCCAAAAACATTCAGTACTTC
TRBD2,15,TRBV11-2,TRBJ2-7,-,CASRPSSGRSYEQYF,TGTGCCAGCAGACCTTCTAGCGGGAGATCCTACGAGCAGTACTTC
TRBD1,14,TRBV6-5,TRBJ1-5,once,CASSLGQTNQPQHF,TGTGCCAGCAGTTTGGGACAGACCAATCAGCCCCAGCATTTT
-,15,TRBV7-7,TRBJ2-7,-,CASSLGALAGDEQYF,TGTGCCAGCAGCTTAGGGGCCCTGGCAGGGGACGAGCAGTACTTC
TRBD1,13,TRBV9,TRBJ2-3,-,CASTTGGADTQYF,TGTGCCAGCACCACAGGGGGCGCAGATACGCAGTATTTT
-,14,TRBV7-2,TRBJ2-4,-,CASSLGLAKNIQYF,TGTGCCAGCAGCTTAGGACTAGCCAAAAACATTCAGTACTTC
-,13,TRBV27,TRBJ1-2,-,CASSFAGHYGYTF,TGTGCCAGCAGTTTTGCAGGGCACTATGGCTACACCTTC
-,17,TRBV4-3,TRBJ2-2,-,CASSQVAGQTYTGELFF,TGCGCCAGCAGCCAGGTGGCGGGACAGACTTACACCGGGGAGCTGTTTTTT
-,15,TRBV6-5,TRBJ2-1,-,CASSYGDTRHNEQFF,TGTGCCAGCAGTTACGGGGACACCCGCCACAATGAGCAGTTCTTC
-,15,TRBV7-2,TRBJ2-5,-,CASSLEPFGRETQYF,TGTGCCAGCAGCTTAGAACCATTCGGTCGGGAGACCCAGTACTTC
TRBD1,14,TRBV7-2,TRBJ1-2,-,CASSSDRANYGYTF,TGTGCCAGCAGTTCAGACAGGGCGAACTATGGCTACACCTTC
TRBD2,14,TRBV7-7,TRBJ2-7,-,CASSLSSGSYEQYF,TGTGCTAGCAGCTTATCTAGCGGGAGCTACGAGCAGTACTTC
-,14,TRBV7-2,TRBJ1-5,-,CASSPKGGPQPQHF,TGTGCCAGCAGCCCGAAGGGGGGGCCTCAGCCCCAGCATTTT
-,15,TRBV9,TRBJ2-1,-,CASTVGGNSYNEQFF,TGTGCCAGCACCGTAGGCGGAAACTCCTACAATGAGCAGTTCTTC
TRBD2,14,TRBV5-1,TRBJ2-2,-,CASSSGVNTGELFF,TGCGCCAGCAGTAGCGGGGTGAACACCGGGGAGCTGTTTTTT
TRBD1,17,TRBV28,TRBJ1-1,-,CASSTPSATGVNTEAFF,TGTGCCAGCAGTACACCCTCCGCGACAGGGGTGAACACTGAAGCTTTCTTT
-,14,TRBV5-4,TRBJ1-1,-,CASSLEGLSNGAFF,TGTGCCAGCAGCTTGGAAGGGCTTTCGAACGGAGCTTTCTTT
-,15,TRBV2,TRBJ1-2,-,CASSEEWGSIYGYTF,TGTGCCAGCAGTGAAGAATGGGGGTCGATCTATGGCTACACCTTC
-,15,TRBV18,TRBJ1-5,-,CASSPGQGGNQPQHF,TGTGCCAGCTCACCCGGGCAGGGCGGTAATCAGCCCCAGCATTTT
-,13,TRBV2,TRBJ1-4,-,CASSDRPDEKLFF,TGTGCCAGCAGTGATCGGCCGGATGAAAAACTGTTTTTT
-,15,TRBV29-1,TRBJ2-6,-,CSVDQGHPGANVLTF,TGCAGCGTTGACCAGGGCCACCCTGGGGCCAACGTCCTGACTTTC
TRBD2,17,TRBV7-2,TRBJ2-3,-,CASSSPPGTSGTNTQYF,TGTGCCAGCAGCTCGCCCCCCGGGACTAGCGGGACCAATACGCAGTATTTT
-,16,TRBV30,TRBJ1-2,once,CAWSVFVGGGIGGYTF,TGTGCCTGGAGTGTATTCGTGGGCGGGGGTATCGGTGGCTACACCTTC
TRBD2,15,TRBV6-5,TRBJ2-7,-,CASSYSRGISYEQYF,TGTGCCAGCAGTTACTCGCGGGGGATTTCCTACGAGCAGTACTTC
TRBD1,15,TRBV27,TRBJ2-1,-,CASSSYRGINNEQFF,TGTGCCAGCAGTTCCTACAGGGGGATTAACAATGAGCAGTTCTTC
-,15,TRBV6-1,TRBJ2-1,-,CASSEDGGSRDEQFF,TGTGCCAGCAGTGAAGACGGCGGATCGAGAGATGAGCAGTTCTTC
TRBD2,15,TRBV28,TRBJ2-1,-,CASSLTARQGEGKFF,TGTGCCAGCAGTTTAACGGCCAGGCAAGGGGAGGGAAAGTTCTTC
-,17,TRBV12-2,TRBJ2-1,-,CASRLAHSGSSYNEQFF,TGTGCAAGTCGCTTAGCTCACAGCGGGAGCTCCTACAATGAGCAGTTCTTC
-,11,TRBV7-2,TRBJ1-4,-,CASSRNEKLFF,TGTGCCAGCAGCCGTAATGAAAAACTGTTTTTT
-,13,TRBV28,TRBJ1-1,-,CASSFRRDTEAFF,TGTGCCAGCAGTTTTAGGCGGGACACTGAAGCTTTCTTT
-,14,TRBV7-3,TRBJ2-3,-,CASSLNGGADTQYF,TGTGCCAGCAGCTTAAACGGGGGCGCAGATACGCAGTATTTT
TRBD1,14,TRBV25-1,TRBJ1-1,once,CASDPGQGWTEAFF,TGTGCCAGCGATCCGGGACAGGGGTGGACTGAAGCTTTCTTT
TRBD1,14,TRBV5-6,TRBJ2-7,-,CASSLGQGYYEQYF,TGTGCCAGCAGCTTGGGACAGGGGTACTACGAGCAGTACTTC
-,15,TRBV28,TRBJ1-2,-,CASSLGGSPIAGYTF,TGTGCCAGCAGTTTGGGAGGGAGCCCTATTGCGGGCTACACCTTC
-,13,TRBV5-1,TRBJ2-7,-,CASSPNTGTEQYF,TGCGCCAGCAGCCCGAACACAGGGACCGAGCAGTACTTC
-,18,TRBV5-4,TRBJ2-3,-,CASSLEALPEPRDGTQYF,TGTGCCAGCAGCTTGGAGGCCCTCCCAGAACCCCGTGACGGTACGCAGTATTTT
-,13,TRBV4-3,TRBJ2-3,-,CASSQDRYNTQYF,TGCGCCAGCAGCCAAGATCGATACAATACGCAGTATTTT
TRBD1,15,TRBV5-6,TRBJ2-1,-,CASSPGTGEPNEQFF,TGTGCCAGCAGCCCGGGGACAGGGGAACCCAATGAGCAGTTCTTC
-,14,TRBV13,TRBJ2-3,-,CASSLGRGTDTQYF,TGTGCCAGCAGCTTGGGGCGGGGCACAGATACGCAGTATTTT
TRBD1,16,TRBV5-6,TRBJ2-1,-,CASSPGQPKGYNEQFF,TGTGCCAGCAGCCCGGGACAGCCTAAAGGGTACAATGAGCAGTTCTTC
TRBD1,15,TRBV14,TRBJ1-1,-,CASSQLQGAPTEAFF,TGTGCCAGCAGCCAACTTCAGGGGGCGCCCACTGAAGCTTTCTTT
-,12,TRBV29-1,TRBJ2-1,-,CSVDFQTLEQFF,TGCAGCGTTGACTTCCAGACTCTCGAGCAGTTCTTC